The sequence of this T cell receptor (beta chain) was determined in a study of OX40 agonist ivuxolimab in advanced cancers. Background on the study: Ivuxolimab was delivered to patients intravenously every 2 weeks at doses spanning 0.01 to 10 mg/kg.

The repertoire was sequenced with immunoSEQ multiplex PCR; TCRdb's copy has only in-frame clones and lacks some. The sample comprises tens of thousands of clones, around 81% of which are singletons, and 3.5% to 4.5% rests with the top ten. Germline loops: CDR1 MDHEN, CDR2 SYDVKM. V gave up 8 bases and J gave up 5 bases; unmatched junction bases: 8. The CDR3 covers 14 residues. This clonotype originated in an adult with an advanced solid tumor such as melanoma, head and neck, liver or kidney cancer. The chain uses TRBV28 and TRBJ2-1, with 8 bases matching TRBD1. The input for sequencing was CD4+ or CD8+ T cells sorted from blood, taken in a trial of the OX40 agonist ivuxolimab. The CDR3 loop reads CASLPGQANNEQFF. CDR3 coding DNA: TGTGCCAGCCTTCCGGGACAGGCAAACAATGAGCAGTTCTTC.